This entry features one TCR beta chain sequence. As yet, its antigen is unknown. The data were obtained in a study of early stage breast cancer tumors. About the study: ER+/PR+/HER2- status applied to twelve of 16 invasive breast tumors.

The CDR3 loop spans 16 amino acids. Germline CDR1 is SGDLS and CDR2 is YYNGEE. Trimming stripped 3 bases from V and 5 bases from J, with 20 bases between. TCRdb's copy holds only in-frame clones and misses some; the assay was immunoSEQ multiplex PCR. The data contain 55,000 to 70,000 clones, over 80% of them singletons. Notes on the study in general: Compared with adjacent normal breast, tumors showed 2 to 2.5-fold denser, more clonal T cells.

The V call is TRBV9, the J call TRBJ2-5; either TRBD1 or TRBD2 may supply D (6 bases each). The receptor's source is a person between 35 and 49 years old with breast cancer. Sequenced input: blood. CDR3 sequence (DNA): TGTGCCAGCAGCGGGGACATTAGCGGAGGGGGGGAGACCCAGTACTTC. Its translation is CASSGDISGGGETQYF.